The sequence of this TCR beta chain was determined in a study of chemoradiotherapy in HPV16-positive cancers. Study findings and constraints: Candidate HPV-specific clones and E7-related TCR motifs grew in tumor during treatment. Only a couple of HPV16-positive patients supplied the functional HPV-specificity definition. In HPV16-positive patients, HPV-responsive T-cell expansion tracked better recurrence-free survival.

Measured with immunoSEQ multiplex PCR; TCRdb has only the in-frame clones, and not every one. Here the sample spans a few thousand clones, 70% to 80% being singletons. As to this clone: The antigen is not known.

This material was acquired from a patient who underwent chemoradiotherapy. This TCR derives from a human donor with HPV-associated anogenital cancer.

The CDR3 region is CASSYSNRGPYEQYF. CDR3 DNA sequence: TGTGCCAGCAGTTACTCGAACAGGGGACCCTACGAGCAGTACTTC. The chain recombines TRBV6-5 with TRBJ2-7; 7 positions agree with TRBD1. The CDR3 runs 15 residues. The germline V gene has CDR1 MNHEY and CDR2 SVGAGI. V dropped 0 bases and J dropped 2; count of bases not matched to a gene: 4.